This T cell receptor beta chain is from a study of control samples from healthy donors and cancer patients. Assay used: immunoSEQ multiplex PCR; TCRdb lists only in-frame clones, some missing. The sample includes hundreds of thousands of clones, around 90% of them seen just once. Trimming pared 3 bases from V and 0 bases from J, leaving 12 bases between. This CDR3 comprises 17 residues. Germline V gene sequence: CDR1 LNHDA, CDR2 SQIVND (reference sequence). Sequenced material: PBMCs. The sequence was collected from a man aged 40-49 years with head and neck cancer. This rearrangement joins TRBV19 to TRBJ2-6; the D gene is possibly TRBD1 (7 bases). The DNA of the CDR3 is TGTGCCAGTAGTATGCGACAGGGAGGCTCTGGGGCCAACGTCCTGACTTTC. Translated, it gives CASSMRQGGSGANVLTF.